This entry describes one T cell receptor beta chain. Its antigen has not been determined. Per-base qualities were not stored, and no clone one base away is much larger. Each collaborating institution followed its own protocols to collect whole blood in K2EDTA tubes. For TCRbeta analysis, collaborator samples were shipped as frozen whole blood, as isolated PBMCs, or as DNA extracted from either sample type. This record comes from a study of blood T cell repertoires in COVID-19 (TCRdb year 2020). At the level of the whole study: Samples from collaborators originated in the United States, Italy and Spain and spanned both the acute and convalescent phases of COVID-19. Where available, HLA class I and class II types were taken from metadata supplied by the sample provider and were not determined by assay-based typing. The repertoires were released in a freely available public database intended as a resource for research on the immune response to SARS-CoV-2. The samples were drawn from the first 160 participants of the ongoing ImmuneRACE study and from 1,254 subjects provided by 6 global collaborators. Subjects who had been exposed to COVID-19, were actively infected with it, or had recovered from it provided the deeply sampled blood TCRbeta repertoires that made up the dataset. A de-identified subject ID, COVID-19 status, age in years and sex were almost always included in the sample metadata. The prospective study material was composed of cDNA or gDNA derived from T cells, B-cell-depleted T cells, or PBMCs.

TCRbeta CDR3 regions were amplified from genomic DNA by means of the immunoSEQ Assay, a bias-controlled multiplex PCR. The published analysis was carried out like this. Within the assay, amplification of reference gene primers was used to estimate how many nucleated cells each sample contained. Sequence reads were collapsed and filtered to measure the absolute abundance of every unique TCRbeta CDR3 rearrangement. Productive Simpson clonality was computed per sample as the square root of Simpson's diversity index over productive rearrangements. The table was pulled from immuneACCESS by TCRdb, which kept in-frame rearrangements only. Such tables lose some clones; where checked, under half of the loss comes from unresolved V genes, and the rest has no known cause. V, J and clone size are taken as reported in that table, and D and trimming were inferred from the DNA itself. The sample table shows fewer than 350,000 clones, and about 86% are seen once. The top ten hold around 3.2% of the sample.

The full study reports these points: The quantity of clinical and demographic metadata differed by source and by participant and was supplied without curation.

This sequence originates from a woman in her sixties with active or convalescent COVID-19. Material: peripheral blood.

The CDR3 region has the sequence CAISSAQVYGYTF. The nucleotide sequence reads as follows: TGTGCCATCAGTTCTGCACAGGTATATGGCTACACCTTC. The rearrangement joined TRBV10-3 to TRBJ1-2, with a weak D call of TRBD1 (5 bases match). V and J lose 5 bases and 5 bases, and a span of 12 bases separates them. The germline V gene supplies CDR1 ENHRY and CDR2 SYGVKD. Including the terminal cysteine and phenylalanine, the CDR3 comprises 13 residues. Solely the CDR3 DNA is kept, with 39 bases framed from the first base.